These 17 T cell receptor beta chains were sequenced from one sample in a study of blood T cell repertoires in COVID-19. Sequenced by immunoSEQ multiplex PCR; TCRdb stores in-frame clones only, minus some. The sample has roughly 670,000 clones, approximately 90% seen once. The source material was peripheral blood. The source of these receptors is a woman aged 18 to 35 with acute or convalescent COVID-19.

The chain is built from TRBV19 and TRBJ1-1; TRBD1 matches at 7 bases. The length of the CDR3 is 14 residues. Germline lookup yields CDR1 LNHDA and CDR2 SQIVND (reference sequence). Trimming took 7 bases from V and 5 from J; bases not matched to a gene: 10. CDR3 sequence reads: CASNRDSGYTEAFF. The CDR3 DNA follows: TGTGCCAGTAACCGGGACAGTGGTTATACTGAAGCTTTCTTT.

The rearrangement links TRBV11-2 to TRBJ2-7; 7 bases line up with TRBD1. J gave up 3 bases and V 2 bases, and 16 bases lay outside the gene matches. CDR1 is SGHAT and CDR2 is FQNNGV in the germline V gene. CDR3 length equals 18 residues. CDR3 DNA: TGTGCCAGCAGCTTAAATAGCCCCTCAGGGGGAAAGAGCTACGAGCAGTACTTC. Translated, it gives CASSLNSPSGGKSYEQYF.

J is TRBJ1-2 and V is TRBV29-1; 8 nucleotides agree with TRBD1. This CDR3 has 12 residues. J was trimmed by 7 bases and V by 3 bases; bases with no gene match: 4. In germline, CDR1 is SQVTM, CDR2 ANQGSEA. In DNA, the CDR3 is TGCAGCGTTGACAGGGGGCGAAGTGGCTACACCTTC. Amino acids: CSVDRGRSGYTF. The entire variable domain, with the rest obtained from reference TRBV29-1 and TRBJ1-2, is as follows: SAVISQKPSRDICQRGTSLTIQCQVDSQVTMMFWYRQQPGQSLTLIATANQGSEATYESGFVIDKFPISRPNLTFSTLTVSNMSPEDSSIYLCSVDRGRSGYTFGSGTRLTVV.

The rearrangement uses TRBV19 and TRBJ1-1; D uncertain. The CDR3 consists of 14 residues. Deletions cut 5 bases from V and 5 bases from J, with 15 bases between. Germline V gene data show CDR1 as LNHDA and CDR2 as SQIVND (reference sequence). CDR3 amino acids: CASSSPGGRTEAFF. The DNA for the CDR3 is TGTGCCAGTAGTTCCCCCGGAGGAAGGACTGAAGCTTTCTTT. The complete variable domain, with remaining parts taken from reference TRBV19 and TRBJ1-1, reads DGGITQSPKYLFRKEGQNVTLSCEQNLNHDAMYWYRQDPGQGLRLIYYSQIVNDFQKGDIAEGYSVSREKKESFPLTVTSAQKNPTAFYLCASSSPGGRTEAFFGQGTRLTVV.

The rearrangement links TRBV11-2 to TRBJ2-1; TRBD1 matches at 11 bases. This CDR3 has 16 residues. V shed 3 bases, J shed 6 bases, and the junction held 7 bases outside the gene matches. Germline V gene data show CDR1 as SGHAT and CDR2 as FQNNGV. CDR3 sequence (DNA): TGTGCCAGCAGCTTTTTTCCCGGACAGGGGGCCAATGAGCAGTTCTTC. It yields the protein CASSFFPGQGANEQFF. Combining the CDR3 with reference TRBV11-2 and TRBJ2-1 gives the whole variable domain EAGVAQSPRYKIIEKRQSVAFWCNPISGHATLYWYQQILGQGPKLLIQFQNNGVVDDSQLPKDRFSAERLKGVDSTLKIQPAKLEDSAVYLCASSFFPGQGANEQFFGPGTRLTVL.

J is TRBJ2-3 and V is TRBV5-1; 8 nucleotides line up with TRBD2. Trimming took 2 bases from V and 2 from J; bases not matched to a gene: 10. Germline CDR1 is SGHRS and CDR2 is YFSETQ. CDR3 length: 17 residues. The CDR3 loop reads CASSFRIAGGVTDTQYF. CDR3 nucleotide sequence: TGCGCCAGCAGCTTTAGGATTGCGGGGGGCGTCACAGATACGCAGTATTTT.

This clone was detected only once. The chain has TRBV11-2 and TRBJ1-1, with D hard to call. The length of the CDR3 is 13 residues. Germline CDR1 and CDR2: SGHAT and FQNNGV. V was pared by 7 bases and J by 1 base, with 10 bases between. CDR3 amino acids: CASNVASNTEAFF. In DNA form, the CDR3 reads TGTGCCAGCAATGTGGCATCGAACACTGAAGCTTTCTTT.

The chain links TRBV23-1 to TRBJ2-2; TRBD2 agrees at 13 bases. TRBV23-1 is treated as an ORF (open reading frame) with a function not yet certain. Trimming cost V 0 bases and J 7 bases; bases outside gene matches: 5. This CDR3 spans 17 amino acids. The CDR3 region is CASSQSGTSGEGGELFF. CDR3 nucleotides: TGCGCCAGCAGTCAATCGGGGACTAGCGGGGAAGGCGGGGAGCTGTTTTTT.

The V call is TRBV9, the J call TRBJ1-1; 8 bases line up with TRBD1. This CDR3 contains 12 residues. CDR1 is SGDLS, CDR2 YYNGEE, per germline. V gave up 3 bases and J gave up 7 bases; unmatched junction bases: 2. In DNA, the CDR3 is TGTGCCAGCAGCGCAGACAGGGGTGAAGCTTTCTTT. This sequence encodes CASSADRGEAFF.

The rearrangement links TRBV10-3 to TRBJ1-2; 10 positions agree with TRBD1. Trimming at V came to 2 bases and at J to 7 bases, leaving 7 bases not matched to a gene. Germline loops: CDR1 ENHRY, CDR2 SYGVKD. The CDR3 is made up of 15 amino acids. As DNA, the CDR3 is TGTGCCATCAGTGAGCCCGACAGGGGGCGGAGTGGCTACACCTTC. Amino acid sequence: CAISEPDRGRSGYTF.

The rearrangement joins TRBV7-3 to TRBJ1-2; possible D gene TRBD1, 5 bases. V was clipped by 2 bases and J by 2 bases, with 9 bases between them. This CDR3 has 14 residues. In germline, CDR1 is SGHTA, CDR2 FQGTGA. The CDR3 DNA reads as TGTGCCAGCAGCTTAGATGGGGGGAACTATGGCTACACCTTC. Translation gives CASSLDGGNYGYTF.

The rearrangement joins TRBV7-2 to TRBJ1-1, with 8 bases fitting TRBD1. The CDR3 is made up of 14 amino acids. Losses at the gene ends were 5 bases for V and 3 bases for J; bases not matched to a gene: 5. Germline V gene data show CDR1 as SGHTA and CDR2 as FQGNSA. The CDR3 bases are TGTGCCAGCAGCGCGACAGGGGTTTACACTGAAGCTTTCTTT. It encodes CASSATGVYTEAFF.

This chain joins TRBV7-6 and TRBJ1-4; no reliable D call. The germline V gene has CDR1 SGHVS and CDR2 FNYEAQ. The CDR3 consists of 15 residues. Between the trimmed V and J ends, which lost 2 bases and 3 bases, there was a span of 10 bases. The CDR3 sequence: CASSLQSEPNEKLFF. DNA for the CDR3: TGTGCCAGCAGCTTACAGTCAGAACCTAATGAAAAACTGTTTTTT.

The rearrangement links TRBV19 to TRBJ1-2, with TRBD1 matching over 11 bases. Trimming took 1 base from V and 8 from J; bases not matched to a gene: 9. The CDR3 is made up of 16 amino acids. The germline CDR1 and CDR2 sequences are LNHDA and SQIVND (reference sequence). As DNA, the CDR3 is TGTGCCAGTAGTATAGGGGGACAGGGGGATTTACTCGGCTACACCTTC. Translating gives CASSIGGQGDLLGYTF.

The chain has TRBV6-5 and TRBJ2-7; tentative D call: TRBD2 (7 bases). The CDR3 spans 16 residues. The germline V gene has CDR1 MNHEY and CDR2 SVGAGI. Trimming shortened V by 0 bases and J by 3 bases, and 15 bases separated the two germline ends. CDR3 nucleotides: TGTGCCAGCAGTTACTCCTGGGGGGGGCAGTACTACGAGCAGTACTTC. Translation: CASSYSWGGQYYEQYF.

V is TRBV30 and J is TRBJ1-3, with D possibly matching TRBD1 (5 bases). Germline V gene data show CDR1 as GTSNPN and CDR2 as SVGIG (reference sequence). The V and J ends lost 0 bases and 1 base respectively, with 7 bases between them. The CDR3 runs 14 residues. As DNA, the CDR3 is TGTGCCTGGAGTGTATCAGGGTCTGGAAACACCATATATTTT. The encoded protein is CAWSVSGSGNTIYF.

The chain has TRBV11-3 and TRBJ2-7; 9 bases are a match to TRBD1. Germline CDR1 is SGHNT and CDR2 is YENEEA. The CDR3 runs to 13 residues. With V trimmed by 5 bases and J by 5 bases, 4 bases remained unmatched. CDR3 sequence: CASSPQGANEQYF. For the CDR3, the DNA is TGTGCCAGCAGCCCACAGGGGGCTAACGAGCAGTACTTC.